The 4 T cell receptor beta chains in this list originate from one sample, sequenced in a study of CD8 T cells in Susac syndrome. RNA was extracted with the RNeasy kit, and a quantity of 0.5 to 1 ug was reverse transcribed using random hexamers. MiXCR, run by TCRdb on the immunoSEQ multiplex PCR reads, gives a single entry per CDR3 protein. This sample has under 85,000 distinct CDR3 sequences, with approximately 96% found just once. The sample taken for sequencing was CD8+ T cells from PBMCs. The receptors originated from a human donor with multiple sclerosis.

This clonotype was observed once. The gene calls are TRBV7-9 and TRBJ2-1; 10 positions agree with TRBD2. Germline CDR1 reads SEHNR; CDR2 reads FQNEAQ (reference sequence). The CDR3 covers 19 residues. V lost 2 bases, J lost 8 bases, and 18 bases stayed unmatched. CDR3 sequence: CASSLISAASGSMGYEQFF. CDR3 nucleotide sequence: TGTGCCAGCAGCTTAATTTCGGCGGCTAGCGGGAGTATGGGCTATGAGCAGTTCTTC.

The CDR3 nucleotides read TGCAGTGCTCCGCCCAGACTAGCGGGAGTGGGAGAGCAGTACTTC. Its protein product is CSAPPRLAGVGEQYF. The chain combines TRBV20-1 with TRBJ2-7, with 12 bases lining up with TRBD2. V lost 5 bases to trimming and J lost 7 bases; unmatched junction nucleotides: 12. Germline values: CDR1 DFQATT, CDR2 SNEGSKA (reference sequence). There are 15 residues in the CDR3.

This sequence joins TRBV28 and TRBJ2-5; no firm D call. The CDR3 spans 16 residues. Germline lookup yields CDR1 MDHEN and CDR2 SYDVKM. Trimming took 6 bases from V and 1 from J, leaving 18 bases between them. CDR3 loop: CASSGYYNPSQETQYF. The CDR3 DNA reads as TGTGCCAGCAGCGGGTACTATAATCCTTCCCAAGAGACCCAGTACTTC.

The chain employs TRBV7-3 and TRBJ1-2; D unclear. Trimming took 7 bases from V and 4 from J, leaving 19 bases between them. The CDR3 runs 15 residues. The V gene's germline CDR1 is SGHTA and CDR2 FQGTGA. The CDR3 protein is CASTGSVGGSYGYTF. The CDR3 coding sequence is TGTGCCAGCACAGGATCCGTGGGAGGGTCCTATGGCTACACCTTC.